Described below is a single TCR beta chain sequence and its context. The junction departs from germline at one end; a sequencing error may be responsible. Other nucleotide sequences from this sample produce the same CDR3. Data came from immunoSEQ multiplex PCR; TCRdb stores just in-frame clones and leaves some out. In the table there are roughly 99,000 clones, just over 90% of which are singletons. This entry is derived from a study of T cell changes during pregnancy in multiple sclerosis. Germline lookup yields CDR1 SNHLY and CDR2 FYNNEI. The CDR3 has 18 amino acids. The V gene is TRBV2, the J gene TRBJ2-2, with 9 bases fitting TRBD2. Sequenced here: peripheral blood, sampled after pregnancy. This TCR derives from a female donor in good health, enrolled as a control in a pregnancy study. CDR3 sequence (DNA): TGTGCCAGCAGTGATAGTAATAGCGGGAGAGGTTGGGCCGGGGAACTGTTTTTT. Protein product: CASSDSNSGRGWAGELFF.